The clone carrying this T cell receptor (beta chain) was detected once. Between the trimmed V and J ends, which lost 4 bases and 3 bases, there was a span of 13 bases. Per germline, CDR1 MDHEN and CDR2 SYDVKM. The CDR3 length is 14 residues. The sample originates from a study of shared T cell receptors in the human thymus. The assay was immunoSEQ multiplex PCR, and TCRdb's table has in-frame clones only and misses some. The sample includes hundreds of thousands of clones, more than 75% of them seen just once. In addition, the sample was reused for a study of human thymus T cells. That report notes: Corrective heart surgery yielded resections, and these provided the thymus tissue. What related research reported was that thymic repertoires overlapped highly among unrelated individuals.

The TCR comes from a boy less than two years old with a congenital heart defect. Sequences were obtained from thymocytes. This chain joins TRBV28 and TRBJ2-7, with D possibly TRBD1 on 6 matching bases. The CDR3 spells CASSWGHYFYEQYF. CDR3 DNA: TGTGCCAGCAGTTGGGGACATTACTTCTACGAGCAGTACTTC.